This entry lists 25 T cell receptor beta chains sequenced from one sample in a study of CD8+ T cells in alopecia areata. Extracted RNA was reverse transcribed into cDNA, the sequencing template. Profiling relied on immunoSEQ multiplex PCR, and the TCRdb table lists in-frame clones only, not all of them. The table has over 30,000 clones, about 83% seen once. The sample taken for sequencing was NKG2D-low CD8+ T cells sorted from blood. The receptors shown here come from a human donor with alopecia areata.

The chain combines TRBV29-1 with TRBJ1-2; 10 nucleotides match TRBD1. This CDR3 is 15 amino acids long. With 7 bases clipped from V and 2 bases from J, the junction kept 10 bases outside the gene matches. Germline-derived CDR1 and CDR2 are SQVTM and ANQGSEA. The CDR3 protein is CSGRTGGESNYGYTF. Written as DNA, the CDR3 is TGCAGCGGACGGACAGGGGGAGAATCAAACTATGGCTACACCTTC.

This chain uses TRBV28 with TRBJ2-5; no clear D gene. Looked up from germline, CDR1 is MDHEN and CDR2 is SYDVKM. CDR3 length: 15 amino acids. Trimming left V 5 bases short and J 5 bases short, with 18 bases between. The CDR3 region has the DNA TGTGCCAGCAGTAGTCGGCCGTTTTCTATCGAGACCCAGTACTTC. Translating it yields CASSSRPFSIETQYF.

The chain joins TRBV4-1 to TRBJ1-1, with D uncertain. V gave up 0 bases and J gave up 2 bases, with 10 bases separating them. The length of the CDR3 is 15 residues. Germline-derived CDR1 and CDR2 are MGHRA and YSYEKL. The CDR3, as DNA: TGCGCCAGCAGCCAAGATGGGAATGATAACACTGAAGCTTTCTTT. Encoded protein: CASSQDGNDNTEAFF.

The V call is TRBV5-1, the J call TRBJ1-1, with unresolved D. CDR3 size: 16 residues. The V gene lost 4 bases and the J gene lost 1 base, with 17 bases spanning the gap. From germline, CDR1 is SGHRS and CDR2 YFSETQ. CDR3 nucleotides: TGCGCCAGCAGCGTGGAGTCGGGCTTGAGGAACACTGAAGCTTTCTTT. It encodes CASSVESGLRNTEAFF.

The chain employs TRBV29-1 and TRBJ1-2, with 12 bases fitting TRBD1. The CDR3 length is 17 residues. Germline V CDR1 and CDR2: SQVTM, ANQGSEA. Trimming cost V 0 bases and J 2 bases; bases outside gene matches: 7. The CDR3 spells CSVEDLWDRGRNYGYTF. The DNA of the CDR3 is TGCAGCGTTGAAGATCTATGGGACAGGGGGCGAAACTATGGCTACACCTTC. The variable domain in full, completed from reference TRBV29-1 and TRBJ1-2, reads SAVISQKPSRDICQRGTSLTIQCQVDSQVTMMFWYRQQPGQSLTLIATANQGSEATYESGFVIDKFPISRPNLTFSTLTVSNMSPEDSSIYLCSVEDLWDRGRNYGYTFGSGTRLTVV.

There are a few counts of this clone. This rearrangement joins TRBV19 to TRBJ2-1; TRBD1 matches 9 bases. Germline lookup yields CDR1 LNHDA and CDR2 SQIVND (reference sequence). The CDR3 runs 15 residues. Trimming at V came to 3 bases and at J to 6 bases, leaving 6 bases not matched to a gene. The CDR3 loop reads CASSMGQGVRNEQFF. DNA for the CDR3: TGTGCCAGTAGTATGGGACAGGGAGTTCGCAATGAGCAGTTCTTC.

The chain employs TRBV30 and TRBJ2-1; no firm D call. Germline assignment: CDR1 GTSNPN and CDR2 SVGIG (reference sequence). CDR3 length: 12 amino acids. The V gene lost 3 bases and the J gene lost 4 bases, with 7 bases spanning the gap. The CDR3 sequence: CAWSLSYNEQFF. In DNA, the CDR3 is TGTGCCTGGAGCCTAAGTTACAATGAGCAGTTCTTC. Filled out from reference TRBV30 and TRBJ2-1, the complete variable domain reads SQTIHQWPATLVQPVGSPLSLECTVEGTSNPNLYWYRQAAGRGLQLLFYSVGIGQISSEVPQNLSASRPQDRQFILSSKKLLLSDSGFYLCAWSLSYNEQFFGPGTRLTVL.

V and J are TRBV2 and TRBJ1-5; the D is unclear. CDR3 length: 15 amino acids. V lost 1 base, J lost 0 bases, and 7 bases lay in between. Germline V gene lookup returns CDR1 SNHLY and CDR2 FYNNEI. The CDR3 sequence: CASSEVPYSNQPQHF. CDR3 sequence (DNA): TGTGCCAGCAGTGAAGTTCCTTATAGCAATCAGCCCCAGCATTTT.

This chain links TRBV6-4 with TRBJ2-1, with D perhaps matching TRBD2 (5 bases). V was shortened by 4 bases and J by 7 bases, with 14 bases between the two germline ends. The CDR3 runs 14 residues. From germline, CDR1 is MRHNA and CDR2 SNTAGT. This CDR3 reads CASSALPAGNEQFF. DNA of the CDR3: TGTGCCAGCAGTGCACTACCCGCGGGTAATGAGCAGTTCTTC.

This chain joins TRBV7-6 and TRBJ2-1; 7 bases match TRBD1. Losses at the gene ends were 2 bases for V and 5 bases for J; bases not matched to a gene: 6. This CDR3 region has 15 residues. Germline-derived CDR1 and CDR2 are SGHVS and FNYEAQ. The CDR3 region is CASSLYPGTDNEQFF. CDR3 DNA sequence: TGTGCCAGCAGCTTATACCCCGGGACAGACAATGAGCAGTTCTTC.

This clone was observed a single time. The chain is built from TRBV6-5 and TRBJ2-7, with TRBD2 identical over 13 bases. Looked up from germline, CDR1 is MNHEY and CDR2 is SVGAGI. This CDR3 has 15 residues. Unmatched junction bases numbered 5, after V lost 7 bases and J lost 2 bases. The CDR3, as DNA: TGTGCCAGCAAAGGGACTAGCGGGGAAACCTACGAGCAGTACTTC. This gives the protein CASKGTSGETYEQYF.

This clone was observed a few times. The rearrangement joins TRBV7-9 to TRBJ2-7; D is perhaps TRBD1 (5 bases). CDR1 is SEHNR, CDR2 FQNEAQ, per germline (reference sequence). The CDR3 sequence is 13 residues long. Trimming took off 1 base at V and 6 bases at J, with 10 bases between the two ends. The chain's CDR3 is CASSLGAGFEQYF. In DNA, the CDR3 is TGTGCCAGCAGCTTAGGTGCAGGGTTCGAGCAGTACTTC.

This sequence joins TRBV4-1 and TRBJ2-3; D unclear. V was pared by 2 bases and J by 6 bases, with 6 bases between. The CDR3 loop spans 12 amino acids. The germline CDR1 and CDR2 sequences are MGHRA and YSYEKL. CDR3 region: CASSQLSDTQYF. Written as DNA, the CDR3 is TGCGCCAGCAGCCAACTTTCCGATACGCAGTATTTT.

The chain is built from TRBV27 and TRBJ2-7; TRBD1 aligns across 9 bases. CDR3 length equals 14 residues. The ends lost 7 bases at V and 4 bases at J; junction bases unmatched: 8. Germline V lookup: CDR1 MNHEY, CDR2 SMNVEV (reference sequence). CDR3 sequence reads: CASKLQGARYEQYF. DNA for the CDR3: TGTGCCAGCAAGCTACAGGGGGCGCGTTACGAGCAGTACTTC.

This chain connects TRBV29-1 to TRBJ2-2, with D uncertain. V lost 7 bases and J lost 0, with 9 bases in between. The CDR3 consists of 13 residues. CDR1 is SQVTM and CDR2 is ANQGSEA in the germline V gene. CDR3 DNA sequence: TGCAGCGCCCTAAGCGCGAACACCGGGGAGCTGTTTTTT. This sequence encodes CSALSANTGELFF.

The rearrangement joins TRBV4-1 to TRBJ2-5; tentative D call: TRBD1 (6 bases). The CDR3 length is 13 residues. Trimming took off 0 bases at V and 5 bases at J, with 7 bases between the two ends. Germline CDR1 is MGHRA and CDR2 is YSYEKL. The chain's CDR3 is CASSQERGETQYF. CDR3 coding DNA: TGCGCCAGCAGCCAAGAAAGGGGGGAGACCCAGTACTTC.

This clone appeared a few times. This chain uses TRBV7-9 with TRBJ1-1; D is unresolved. Trimming took off 5 bases at V and 6 bases at J, with 25 bases between the two ends. In germline, CDR1 is SEHNR, CDR2 FQNEAQ (reference sequence). This CDR3 has 17 residues. The CDR3: CASSPLAPIKGMAEAFF. The CDR3 DNA follows: TGTGCCAGCAGCCCATTGGCCCCAATTAAGGGTATGGCTGAAGCTTTCTTT.

This clone was seen just once. This rearrangement joins TRBV28 to TRBJ1-2; D may be TRBD1 (5 bases). Germline V CDR1 and CDR2: MDHEN, SYDVKM. The germline V and J ends were trimmed by 5 bases and 4 bases, with 17 bases remaining between them. This CDR3 region has 15 residues. The CDR3 DNA reads as TGTGCCAGCAGTACCACCGGGACCCAGGGCTATGGCTACACCTTC. Encoded protein: CASSTTGTQGYGYTF.

The V call is TRBV27, the J call TRBJ2-7; the match to TRBD1 covers 10 bases. Germline V CDR1 and CDR2: MNHEY, SMNVEV (reference sequence). The CDR3 contains 15 residues. V dropped 5 bases and J dropped 2; count of bases not matched to a gene: 6. The CDR3 DNA reads as TGTGCCAGCAGTCCAATAGGGACAGGGGCCTACGAGCAGTACTTC. It encodes CASSPIGTGAYEQYF.

This clone has only one observation. The chain uses TRBV5-4 and TRBJ2-3, with 11 bases matching TRBD2. V lost 0 bases, J lost 4 bases, and 1 base stayed unmatched. The CDR3 is made up of 15 amino acids. Germline CDR1 reads SGHNT; CDR2 reads YYREEE (reference sequence). CDR3 coding DNA: TGTGCCAGCAGCTTGGCTAGCGGGAGGTCAGATACGCAGTATTTT. As protein: CASSLASGRSDTQYF.

Only one count was recorded for this clone. The V and J genes are TRBV13 and TRBJ1-1; a possible D gene is TRBD1 (6 bases). V was cut by 8 bases and J by 1 base, with 14 bases left in between. This CDR3 is built from 14 residues. CDR1 and CDR2 from the germline V gene are PRHDT and FYEKMQ (reference sequence). The CDR3 region has the DNA TGTGCCAGCCGCTCGGGACACCGGAACACTGAAGCTTTCTTT. Translated, it gives CASRSGHRNTEAFF.

This clone was picked up a small number of times. The CDR3 reads CASSQEGQGGYNEQFF. DNA of the CDR3: TGCGCCAGCAGCCAAGAGGGACAGGGGGGATACAATGAGCAGTTCTTC. The V gene is TRBV4-1, the J gene TRBJ2-1, with 11 bases that match TRBD1. Losses at the gene ends were 0 bases for V and 4 bases for J; bases not matched to a gene: 2. From germline, CDR1 is MGHRA and CDR2 YSYEKL. The CDR3 runs to 16 residues.

The chain couples TRBV4-3 to TRBJ2-1; TRBD1 is a possible D gene (6 bases). The CDR3 runs 14 residues. Germline loops: CDR1 LGHNA, CDR2 YSLEER. Trimming shortened V by 2 bases and J by 2 bases, and 7 bases separated the two germline ends. The CDR3 nucleotides are TGCGCCAGCAGCCAACAGGGGACCTACAATGAGCAGTTCTTC. Amino acids: CASSQQGTYNEQFF.

V is TRBV6-6 and J is TRBJ1-5, with D uncertain. V shed 6 bases and J shed 4 bases, with 4 bases lying between them. The CDR3 loop spans 11 amino acids. Germline CDR1 is MNHNY and CDR2 is SVGAGI (reference sequence). CDR3 protein: CASRRNQPQHF. Written as DNA, the CDR3 is TGTGCCAGCAGAAGAAATCAGCCCCAGCATTTT.

The chain employs TRBV19 and TRBJ2-5, with TRBD2 identical over 10 bases. From germline, CDR1 is LNHDA and CDR2 SQIVND (reference sequence). The CDR3 is made up of 16 amino acids. The junction had 9 bases not matched to a gene; V was cut back by 3 bases and J by 5 bases. CDR3 nucleotide sequence: TGTGCCAGTAGTATCGATCTAGCGGGAGTGGCGGAGACCCAGTACTTC. It codes for CASSIDLAGVAETQYF.